The entry below gives a single T cell receptor beta chain sequence along with its context. The sample comes from a study of T cells in Graves' hyperthyroidism and ophthalmopathy. What was amplified from RNA transcripts were TCR beta CDR3 regions. HTBI primers were the set used in a first-round RT-PCR of the TCR CDR3. Each CDR3 protein is one row after TCRdb ran MiXCR on the multiplex PCR reads. The data contain around 690,000 distinct CDR3 sequences, more than 20% of them seen just once; the ten biggest clones take up about 35%. V shed 7 bases and J 0 bases; nucleotides not matched to a gene: 3. Germline CDR1 reads KGHDR; CDR2 reads SFDVKD. There are 15 residues in the CDR3. Ophthalmopathy patients had Clinical Activity Score at least 3, NOSPECS grade at least 4, duration under 3 months. The study left out patients who had uncontrolled infection, other autoimmune disease, pregnancy or lactation. Diagnoses were made from clinical symptoms, serum measures (thyroxine and TRAb), thyroid ultrasound and orbital computed tomography. PBMCs stemmed from over 7.5 ml fresh peripheral blood.

This TCR came from a young man with Graves' ophthalmopathy. J is TRBJ2-2 and V is TRBV24-1, with 8 bases identical to TRBD1. The specimen sequenced was blood. The CDR3 DNA is TGTGCCACCAGCCAACAGGGGGCGAACACCGGGGAGCTGTTTTTT. Protein product: CATSQQGANTGELFF.